This T cell receptor beta chain derives from a study of T cell changes during pregnancy in multiple sclerosis (dated by TCRdb to between 2018 and 2021). Regarding the research as a whole: The study looked at changes in the T cell repertoire across pregnancy in women with multiple sclerosis.

Taken from cysteine to phenylalanine, the CDR3 has 14 residues. Of the read, only the CDR3 DNA is kept; its 42 bases are in frame from base 1. V trim: 2 bases; J trim: 5 bases; unmatched bases: 5. The germline V gene (reference sequence) sets CDR1 to LNHNV and CDR2 to YYDKDF. A remark on this clone: It has no known antigen specificity. No quality values exist for individual bases; no much larger clone is one base distant.

Receptors were amplified or captured by the immunoSEQ multiplex PCR assay. This is the immuneACCESS table as TCRdb keeps it, with only in-frame sequences that have V and J called. A part of the clones is gone; compared with another copy, unresolved V genes explain less than half, and the rest is unexplained. In this sample the table shows 80,000 to 95,000 clones, more than 90% of which occur a single time. 1.1% of the sample is in the top ten clones. This chain joins TRBV15 to TRBJ2-7, and 8 junction bases match TRBD1. The starting material was peripheral blood, obtained in the second trimester of pregnancy. This TCR derives from a female donor with multiple sclerosis, enrolled in a pregnancy study. The CDR3 loop reads CATSRSRTGNEQYF. The bases are TGTGCCACCAGCAGATCCCGGACAGGGAACGAGCAGTACTTC.